A selection of T cell receptor beta chains follows, all from one sample in a study of siplizumab effects on memory and regulatory T cells. Libraries were prepared by immunoSEQ multiplex PCR; TCRdb keeps only in-frame clonotypes and omits some of them. There are some 100,000 clones in the sample; roughly 91% occur only once, and about 12% lies in the top ten. Material for sequencing was non-Treg CD4+ T cells sorted from blood. The receptors come from a human donor in good health. CDR3s leave out the opening cysteine and the closing phenylalanine or tryptophan.

TRBV5-1	TRBJ2-1	ASSLVSGGTYNEQF
TRBV19	TRBJ1-3	ASSFSPWESGNTIY
TRBV27	TRBJ2-4	ASSPLFTSGIRAKNIQY
TRBV7-9	TRBJ2-7	ASSLFRQGDYEQY
TRBV5-4	TRBJ1-2	ASSRPGVDGYT
TRBV7-6	TRBJ2-1	ASRPGTSGRWEQF
TRBV27	TRBJ2-3	ASSSRLAGGTDTQY
TRBV19	TRBJ2-3	ASNDRGPDTQY
TRBV11-3	TRBJ2-2	ASSSTGVYGELF
TRBV19	TRBJ2-5	ASSATGTGSETQY
TRBV14	TRBJ2-7	ASSPLGQGLRNSYEQY
TRBV2	TRBJ2-2	ARSLAGEVGELF
TRBV6-5	TRBJ2-1	ASSFFSGHSYNEQF
TRBV5-1	TRBJ1-4	ASSLGPASEKLF
TRBV7-6	TRBJ2-5	ASSGNGPQY
TRBV5-1	TRBJ2-2	ASSPKTDNTGELF
TRBV7-8	TRBJ1-1	ASGRDSVSEAF
TRBV4-2	NA	ASSQSGSTYEQY
TRBV7-8	TRBJ2-7	ASSSRGGVSYEQY
TRBV30	TRBJ1-4	AWSRGTGENEKLF
TRBV6-4	TRBJ2-7	ASSPGASGLYEQY
TRBV4-1	TRBJ2-4	ASSQAEGQFILAKNIQY
TRBV5-1	TRBJ2-7	ASMKQGGSSYEQY
TRBV29-1	TRBJ2-3	SETGGSGKRTDTQY
TRBV27	TRBJ1-2	ASTSTPGGGYGYT
TRBV19	TRBJ2-7	ASSLYGGGRRDEQY
TRBV19	TRBJ1-3	ASSIRVGQSSGNTIY
TRBV7-9	TRBJ1-2	ASSLNLGQTSGYT
TRBV6-5	TRBJ2-3	ASSYGTTRKVDTQY
TRBV5-8	TRBJ1-5	ASSASDSAFQPQH
TRBV7-2	TRBJ1-4	ASSLAGGEKLF
TRBV11-1	TRBJ2-3	ASSIKPKADTQY
TRBV19	TRBJ2-5	ASSVGGAETQY
TRBV10-1	TRBJ2-2	ASSPRLAGNTGELF
TRBV6-6	TRBJ1-1	ASSSPGAEAF
TRBV5-1	TRBJ1-2	ASSGATGGSYGYT
TRBV29-1	TRBJ2-1	SVETGRSSDEQF
TRBV9	TRBJ1-1	ASSLGGDPRTGNKGGLNTEAF
TRBV5-1	TRBJ1-2	ASSLEDRGLDGYT
TRBV6-6	TRBJ2-1	ASSREYQGTSEQF